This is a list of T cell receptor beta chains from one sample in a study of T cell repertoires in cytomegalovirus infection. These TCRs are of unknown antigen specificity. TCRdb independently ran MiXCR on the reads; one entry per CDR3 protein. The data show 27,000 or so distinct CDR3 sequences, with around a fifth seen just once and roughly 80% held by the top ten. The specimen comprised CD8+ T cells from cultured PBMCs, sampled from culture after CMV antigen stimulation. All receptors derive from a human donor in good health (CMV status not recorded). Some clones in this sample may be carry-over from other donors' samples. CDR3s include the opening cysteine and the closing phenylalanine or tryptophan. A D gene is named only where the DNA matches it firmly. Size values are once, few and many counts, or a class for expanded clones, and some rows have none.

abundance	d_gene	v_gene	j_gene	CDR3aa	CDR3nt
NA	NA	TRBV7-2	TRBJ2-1	CASSYDSPRPFF	TGTGCCAGCAGCTATGACAGCCCCCGTCCGTTCTTC
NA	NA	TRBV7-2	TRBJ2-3	CASSTLLRTTDTQYF	TGTGCCAGCAGTACCCTACTGCGAACCACAGATACGCAGTATTTT
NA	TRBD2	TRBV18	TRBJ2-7	CASSRGGGAVEQYF	TGTGCCAGCTCACGAGGCGGGGGGGCCGTCGAGCAGTACTTC
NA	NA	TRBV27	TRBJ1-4	CASSSWRSANEKLFF	TGTGCCAGCAGTTCGTGGAGGTCGGCTAATGAAAAACTGTTTTTT
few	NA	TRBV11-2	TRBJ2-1	CASSLIAAYYNEQFF	TGTGCCAGCAGCTTAATAGCGGCCTACTACAATGAGCAGTTCTTC
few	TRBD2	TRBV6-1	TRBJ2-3	CASSWTSAGSQYF	TGTGCCAGCAGTTGGACTAGCGCGGGGTCGCAGTATTTT
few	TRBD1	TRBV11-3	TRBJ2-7	CASSYRDRPYEQYF	TGTGCCAGCAGCTACCGGGACAGACCCTACGAGCAGTACTTC
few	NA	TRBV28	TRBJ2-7	CASSATRNDYEQYF	TGTGCCAGCAGCGCTACCCGGAACGACTACGAGCAGTACTTC
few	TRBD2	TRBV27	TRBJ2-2	CASSFRGRAGGELFF	TGTGCCAGCAGTTTTCGTGGGAGGGCCGGCGGGGAGCTGTTTTTT
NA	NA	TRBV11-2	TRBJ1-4	CASSSVGLGVEKLFF	TGTGCCAGCAGCTCCGTCGGACTGGGGGTTGAAAAACTGTTTTTT
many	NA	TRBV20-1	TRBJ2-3	CSARVVGIRMDSDTQYF	TGCAGTGCTAGAGTAGTAGGGATAAGAATGGATTCAGATACGCAGTATTTT
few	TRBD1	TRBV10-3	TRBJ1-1	CATGQGTTTSTEAFF	TGTGCCACTGGACAGGGGACGACGACGAGCACTGAAGCTTTCTTT
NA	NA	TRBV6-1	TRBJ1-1	CASSEYEGITEAFF	TGTGCCAGCAGTGAATATGAGGGGATCACTGAAGCTTTCTTT
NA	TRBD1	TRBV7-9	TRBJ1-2	CASNRPGQGDEDYGYTF	TGTGCCAGCAATCGCCCGGGACAGGGTGACGAGGACTATGGCTACACCTTC
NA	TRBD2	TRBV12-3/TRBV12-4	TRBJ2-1	CASRLGSSGITEQFF	TGTGCCAGCAGACTCGGGTCTAGCGGGATAACGGAGCAGTTCTTC
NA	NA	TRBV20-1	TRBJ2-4	CSARKNPNIQYF	TGCAGTGCCAGAAAGAACCCAAACATTCAGTACTTC
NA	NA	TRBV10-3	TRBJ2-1	CAISEPSQGVSKYNEQFF	TGTGCCATCAGTGAGCCCTCTCAAGGAGTAAGCAAATACAATGAGCAGTTCTTC
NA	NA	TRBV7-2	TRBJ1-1	CASSSGPITEAFF	TGTGCCAGCAGCTCGGGCCCGATCACTGAAGCTTTCTTT
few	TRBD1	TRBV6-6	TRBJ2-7	CASREGTGNYEQYF	TGTGCCAGCAGAGAAGGGACAGGGAACTACGAGCAGTACTTC
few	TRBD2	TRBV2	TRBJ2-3	CASSENWREGLDTQYF	TGTGCCAGCAGTGAAAACTGGAGGGAGGGCCTAGATACGCAGTATTTT
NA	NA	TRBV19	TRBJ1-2	CASSDSYFMDYTF	TGTGCCAGTAGTGACAGCTATTTTATGGACTACACCTTC
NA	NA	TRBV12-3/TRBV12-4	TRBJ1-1	CASSLAWTEAFF	TGTGCCAGCAGTTTAGCCTGGACTGAAGCTTTCTTT
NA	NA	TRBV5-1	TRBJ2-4	CASRGGTKNIQYF	TGCGCCAGCAGAGGAGGGACCAAAAACATTCAGTACTTC
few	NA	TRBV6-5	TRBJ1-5	CASSYRVNQPQHF	TGTGCCAGCAGTTACAGGGTCAATCAGCCCCAGCATTTT
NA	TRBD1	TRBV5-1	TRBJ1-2	CASSSTGWDSYGYTF	TGCGCCAGCAGCTCGACAGGGTGGGATAGCTATGGCTACACCTTC
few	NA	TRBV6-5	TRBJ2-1	CASSYLQSPNEQFF	TGTGCCAGCAGTTATTTACAGAGCCCGAATGAGCAGTTCTTC
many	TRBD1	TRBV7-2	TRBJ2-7	CASNYRTGAYEQYF	TGTGCCAGCAATTACCGGACAGGGGCCTACGAGCAGTACTTC
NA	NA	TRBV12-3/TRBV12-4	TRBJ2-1	CASSYISSYNEQFF	TGTGCCAGCAGTTACATCAGCTCCTACAATGAGCAGTTCTTC
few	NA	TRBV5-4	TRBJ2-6	CASSKDRSSGANVLTF	TGTGCCAGCAGCAAGGACAGATCTTCTGGGGCCAACGTCCTGACTTTC
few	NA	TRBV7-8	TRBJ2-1	CASSLKPLGEQFF	TGTGCCAGCAGCCTAAAGCCCCTTGGTGAGCAGTTCTTC
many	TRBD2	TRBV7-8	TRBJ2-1	CASRQVPGLAGEWSYNEQFF	TGTGCCAGCAGGCAAGTCCCGGGACTAGCGGGAGAGTGGTCCTACAATGAGCAGTTCTTC
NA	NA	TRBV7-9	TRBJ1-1	CASSFSATEAFF	TGTGCCAGCAGCTTCTCGGCCACTGAAGCTTTCTTT
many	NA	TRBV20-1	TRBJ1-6	CSAKNFGVSASLSPLHF	TGCAGTGCTAAGAATTTCGGGGTTTCGGCCTCTCTTTCACCCCTCCACTTT
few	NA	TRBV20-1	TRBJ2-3	CSTRSTDTQYF	TGCAGTACTAGATCCACAGATACGCAGTATTTT
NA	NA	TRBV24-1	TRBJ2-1	CATSGGGRSYNEQFF	TGTGCCACCAGTGGTGGGGGCAGATCCTACAATGAGCAGTTCTTC
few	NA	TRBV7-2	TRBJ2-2	CASSPLTPTGELFF	TGTGCCAGCAGTCCACTAACGCCCACCGGGGAGCTGTTTTTT
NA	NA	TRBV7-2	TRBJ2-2	CASSPAGVPELFF	TGTGCCAGCAGCCCAGCAGGGGTCCCCGAGCTGTTTTTT
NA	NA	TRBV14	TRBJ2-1	CASSQEKLRGWYNEQFF	TGTGCCAGCAGCCAAGAAAAATTGAGGGGATGGTACAATGAGCAGTTCTTC
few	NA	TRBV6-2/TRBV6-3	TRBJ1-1	CASSTGAANTEAFF	TGTGCCAGCAGTACCGGGGCAGCGAACACTGAAGCTTTCTTT